These 11 T cell receptor beta chains were all obtained from the same sample, sequenced in a study of blood T cell repertoires in COVID-19. The method was immunoSEQ multiplex PCR; TCRdb's version includes in-frame clones alone and lacks a portion of them. The profile shows approximately 280,000 clones, roughly nine tenths of them singletons. Source material: PBMCs or T cells enriched from blood (not recorded which). The source is a woman between 35 and 50 years old who had recovered from COVID-19.

This sequence joins TRBV15 and TRBJ2-4; D is perhaps TRBD2 (5 bases). The length of the CDR3 is 14 residues. Germline V gives CDR1 LNHNV, CDR2 YYDKDF (reference sequence). Between the trimmed V and J ends, which lost 5 bases and 4 bases, there was a span of 12 bases. The CDR3 spells CATSSLALKNIQYF. In nucleotides, the CDR3 is TGTGCCACCAGCTCTCTAGCCCTAAAAAACATTCAGTACTTC.

The chain couples TRBV7-9 to TRBJ1-2, with 7 bases lining up with TRBD1. V shed 4 bases, J shed 4 bases, and the junction held 6 bases outside the gene matches. The CDR3 has 14 amino acids. Germline CDR1 reads SEHNR; CDR2 reads FQNEAQ (reference sequence). The CDR3 nucleotides are TGTGCCAGCAGCTCACACCGGGACAGCTATGGCTACACCTTC. Translation: CASSSHRDSYGYTF.

The CDR3 nucleotides are TGTGCCTGGAGTGGACAGGCTTACCAGCCCCAGCATTTT. Translated: CAWSGQAYQPQHF. This rearrangement joins TRBV30 to TRBJ1-5, with D tentatively TRBD1 (6 bases). V lost 1 base to trimming and J lost 7 bases, with 11 bases between them. Germline V gene lookup returns CDR1 GTSNPN and CDR2 SVGIG (reference sequence). The CDR3 spans 13 residues.

This clone was seen many times. This sequence joins TRBV4-3 and TRBJ2-1; 14 bases fit TRBD2. The CDR3 sequence is 15 residues long. V lost 3 bases and J lost 15; bases outside the gene matches: 10. CDR1 and CDR2 (germline): LGHNA, YSLEER. The CDR3 DNA sequence: TGCGCCAGCAGCCAGGGAGGACTAGCGGGAGGACGTCTGTTCTTC. Its protein is CASSQGGLAGGRLFF.

This clone was detected a few times. V gene TRBV18 combines with J gene TRBJ1-1; weak D call: TRBD1 (5 bases). Germline V gene data show CDR1 as KGHSH and CDR2 as LQKENI. Trimming shortened V by 2 bases and J by 0 bases, and 10 bases separated the two germline ends. The CDR3 is 15 residues long. CDR3 coding DNA: TGTGCCAGCTCACCAAGCCAGGGTCTGAACACTGAAGCTTTCTTT. Residues: CASSPSQGLNTEAFF. The variable domain in full, completed from reference TRBV18 and TRBJ1-1, reads NAGVMQNPRHLVRRRGQEARLRCSPMKGHSHVYWYRQLPEEGLKFMVYLQKENIIDESGMPKERFSAEFPKEGPSILRIQQVVRGDSAAYFCASSPSQGLNTEAFFGQGTRLTVV.

This clone was seen only once. The J gene is TRBJ2-6, the V gene TRBV2; D not certain. V shed 8 bases and J shed 4 bases, with 9 bases lying between them. The CDR3 consists of 13 residues. CDR1 SNHLY and CDR2 FYNNEI come from the germline V gene. The CDR3 protein is CASGMLGANVLTF. Written as DNA, the CDR3 is TGTGCCAGCGGCATGCTCGGGGCCAACGTCCTGACTTTC.

The chain joins TRBV7-3 to TRBJ2-3; a weak D match, TRBD2 (7 bases). Germline-derived CDR1 and CDR2 are SGHTA and FQGTGA. The CDR3 spans 17 residues. Trimming pared 5 bases from V and 1 base from J, leaving 19 bases between. The chain's CDR3 is CASSPGARGSGTDTQYF. Written as DNA, the CDR3 is TGTGCCAGCAGCCCAGGGGCTCGCGGGAGTGGCACAGATACGCAGTATTTT.

This clone appeared a single time. The chain is built from TRBV27 and TRBJ2-1; TRBD2 might be the D (5 bases). The CDR3 covers 14 residues. The V and J ends lost 3 bases and 2 bases respectively, with 8 bases between them. Germline V gene sequence: CDR1 MNHEY, CDR2 SMNVEV (reference sequence). The DNA for the CDR3 is TGTGCCAGCAGTTTCCTAGCAGCCTACAATGAGCAGTTCTTC. Translated: CASSFLAAYNEQFF.

This CDR3 reads CASSLGGPGGAYGYTF. The CDR3 DNA follows: TGTGCCAGCAGCTTGGGGGGGCCAGGGGGTGCCTATGGCTACACCTTC. The chain joins TRBV5-4 to TRBJ1-2; 7 positions agree with TRBD1. The CDR3 contains 16 residues. The junction had 9 bases not matched to a gene; V was cut back by 0 bases and J by 4 bases. Germline CDR1 is SGHNT and CDR2 is YYREEE (reference sequence).

The rearrangement uses TRBV25-1 and TRBJ2-7, with 9 bases matching TRBD2. The junction had 4 bases not matched to a gene; V was cut back by 1 base and J by 3 bases. The CDR3 spans 15 residues. In germline, CDR1 is MGHDK, CDR2 SYGVNS. The CDR3 nucleotides read TGTGCCAGCAGTGAATCCCTAGCGGGGAACTACGAGCAGTACTTC. Its translation is CASSESLAGNYEQYF.

V gene TRBV5-1 combines with J gene TRBJ1-5; D may be TRBD1 (5 bases). The germline V gene encodes CDR1 SGHRS and CDR2 YFSETQ. The germline V and J ends were trimmed by 0 bases and 2 bases, with 9 bases remaining between them. The CDR3 is made up of 15 amino acids. CDR3 in amino acids: CASSLDTGGNQPQHF. The CDR3 nucleotides read TGCGCCAGCAGCTTGGACACAGGCGGCAATCAGCCCCAGCATTTT.